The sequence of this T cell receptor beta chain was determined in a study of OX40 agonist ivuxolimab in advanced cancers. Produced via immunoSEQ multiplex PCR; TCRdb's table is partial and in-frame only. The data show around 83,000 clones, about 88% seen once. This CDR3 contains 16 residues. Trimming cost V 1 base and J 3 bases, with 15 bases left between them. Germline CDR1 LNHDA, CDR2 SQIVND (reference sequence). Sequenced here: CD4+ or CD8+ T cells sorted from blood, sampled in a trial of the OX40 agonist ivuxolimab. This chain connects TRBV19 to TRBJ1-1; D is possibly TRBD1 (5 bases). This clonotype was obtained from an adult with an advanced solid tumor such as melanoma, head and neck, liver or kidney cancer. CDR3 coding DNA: TGTGCCAGTAGTATAGGGGTACTGGCGGGGGACACTGAAGCTTTCTTT. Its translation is CASSIGVLAGDTEAFF.